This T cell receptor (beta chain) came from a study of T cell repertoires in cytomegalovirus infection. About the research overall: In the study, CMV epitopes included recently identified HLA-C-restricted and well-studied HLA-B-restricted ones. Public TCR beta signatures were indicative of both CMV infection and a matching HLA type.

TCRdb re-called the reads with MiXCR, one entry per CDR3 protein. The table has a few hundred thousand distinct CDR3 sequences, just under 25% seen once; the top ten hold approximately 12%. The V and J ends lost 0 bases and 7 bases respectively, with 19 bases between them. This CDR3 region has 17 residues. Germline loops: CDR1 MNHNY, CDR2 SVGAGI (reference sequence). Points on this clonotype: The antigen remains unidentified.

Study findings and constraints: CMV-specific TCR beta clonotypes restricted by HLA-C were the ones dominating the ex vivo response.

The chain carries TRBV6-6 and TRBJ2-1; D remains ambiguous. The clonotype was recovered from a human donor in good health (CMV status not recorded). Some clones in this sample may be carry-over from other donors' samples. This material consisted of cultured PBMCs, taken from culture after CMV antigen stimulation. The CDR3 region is CASSYSVFEELENEQFF. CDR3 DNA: TGTGCCAGCAGTTACTCGGTTTTTGAGGAGTTAGAGAATGAGCAGTTCTTC.